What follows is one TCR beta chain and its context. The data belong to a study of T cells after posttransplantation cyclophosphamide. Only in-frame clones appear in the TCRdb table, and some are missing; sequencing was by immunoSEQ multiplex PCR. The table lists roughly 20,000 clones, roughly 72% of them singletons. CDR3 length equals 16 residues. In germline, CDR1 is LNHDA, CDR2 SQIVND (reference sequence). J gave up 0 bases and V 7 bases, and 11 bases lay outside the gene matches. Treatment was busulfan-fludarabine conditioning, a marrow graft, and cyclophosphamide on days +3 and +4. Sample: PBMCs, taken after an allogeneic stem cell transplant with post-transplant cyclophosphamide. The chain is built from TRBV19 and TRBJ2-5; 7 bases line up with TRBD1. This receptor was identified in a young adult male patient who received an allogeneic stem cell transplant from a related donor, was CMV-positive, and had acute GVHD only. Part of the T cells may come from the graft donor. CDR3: CASTPTGVPNQETQYF. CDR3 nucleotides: TGTGCCAGTACCCCCACAGGGGTCCCAAACCAAGAGACCCAGTACTTC.